This T cell receptor (beta chain) is from a study of tumor-infiltrating lymphocytes in primary liver carcinoma. A constant-region primer primed TCR beta cDNA synthesis from about 490 ng of total RNA. Each TCR beta library was derived from three nested multiplex PCR rounds that employed slightly modified ARM-PCR. In the first two PCR rounds, TRBV1-TRBV30 forward primers were paired with a C-beta reverse primer, and each round lasted about 9 cycles. TCRdb reprocessed the multiplex PCR reads via MiXCR and lists one record per CDR3 protein. Of tens of thousands of distinct CDR3 sequences in the sample, over 65% are singletons; the top ten hold under 30%. The CDR3 extends over 15 amino acids. Germline CDR1 reads SGHAT; CDR2 reads FQDESV (reference sequence). Co-extraction of RNA and DNA was performed on about 18-33 mg of unsorted bulk tissue. A remark on this clonotype: One end of the junction is discordant with germline, which a read error may explain.

The sequenced sample was liver tumor tissue from sampling region 2. Regarding subset: tumor region T2, inferior pole. The genes are TRBV11-1 and TRBJ2-1; TRBD1 matches 8 bases. The receptor comes from a man in his forties or fifties with primary liver carcinoma and hepatitis B virus infection. The CDR3 DNA is TGCGCCAGCCGCCCTGGACAGGGTGACTACAATGGGCAGTTCTTC. Protein product: CASRPGQGDYNGQFF.